These 30 T cell receptor beta chains were sequenced from one sample in a study of T-cell memory formation after mild COVID-19. TCRdb analysed the 5' RACE reads with MiXCR anew, one entry per CDR3 protein. The data contain about 560,000 distinct CDR3 sequences, 20% to 25% of them singletons. The specimen was PBMCs or a T cell subset sorted from them (not recorded which). The receptors shown here come from an adult woman who had mild COVID-19 (a few samples of this study predate the infection). Cell type and time point are not known.

This clonotype was observed many times. The chain links TRBV4-2 to TRBJ2-3; 9 nucleotides match TRBD2. V was clipped by 0 bases and J by 0 bases; unmatched bases: 7. The CDR3 is made up of 18 amino acids. Per germline, CDR1 LGHNA and CDR2 YNFKEQ. CDR3 nucleotides: TGTGCCAGCAGCCAAGATCAGGGCGGGAGGGCGAGCACAGATACGCAGTATTTT. This translates into CASSQDQGGRASTDTQYF.

V usage is TRBV30 and J usage is TRBJ1-1, with a weak D call TRBD1 (6 bases). Germline CDR1 GTSNPN, CDR2 SVGIG (reference sequence). V was cut by 5 bases and J by 4 bases, with 14 bases left in between. The CDR3 is 13 residues long. This chain's CDR3 is CAWGGTRATEAFF. The CDR3 nucleotides read TGTGCCTGGGGGGGGACAAGGGCCACTGAAGCTTTCTTT.

The chain recombines TRBV5-1 with TRBJ2-7, with TRBD1 identical over 10 bases. The CDR3 length is 15 residues. Unmatched junction bases numbered 9, after V lost 4 bases and J lost 5 bases. Germline V gene data show CDR1 as SGHRS and CDR2 as YFSETQ. CDR3 loop: CASSLGQGVAHEQYF. CDR3 nucleotide sequence: TGCGCCAGCAGCCTAGGACAGGGGGTGGCTCACGAGCAGTACTTC.

V usage is TRBV7-9 and J usage is TRBJ2-2; D not resolved. Germline-derived CDR1 and CDR2 are SEHNR and FQNEAQ (reference sequence). V shed 1 base and J shed 5 bases, with 11 bases lying between them. CDR3 length: 15 amino acids. The CDR3 region is CASSLGVSQTGELFF. CDR3 nucleotide sequence: TGTGCCAGCAGCTTAGGGGTCTCCCAGACCGGGGAGCTGTTTTTT. The variable domain in full, completed from reference TRBV7-9 and TRBJ2-2, reads DTGVSQNPRHKITKRGQNVTFRCDPISEHNRLYWYRQTLGQGPEFLTYFQNEAQLEKSRLLSDRFSAERPKGSFSTLEIQRTEQGDSAMYLCASSLGVSQTGELFFGEGSRLTVL.

This clonotype appeared a few times. The CDR3 bases are TGTGCCAGCAGTAGGGGGCGAACCGGGGAGCTGTTTTTT. Protein: CASSRGRTGELFF. The chain is built from TRBV12-3 or TRBV12-4 and TRBJ2-2; 7 bases are a match to TRBD1. J was trimmed by 5 bases and V by 5 bases; bases with no gene match: 2. The CDR3 runs to 13 residues.

V gene TRBV5-5 combines with J gene TRBJ2-5; 9 bases match TRBD1. CDR3 length equals 16 residues. V shed 2 bases, J shed 5 bases, and the junction held 10 bases outside the gene matches. Per germline, CDR1 SGHKS and CDR2 YYEKEE (reference sequence). The CDR3 loop is CASSLGTGSRVETQYF. DNA of the CDR3: TGTGCCAGCAGCTTAGGGACAGGGTCGCGTGTGGAGACCCAGTACTTC.

This clonotype was detected only a few times. The CDR3 is CASSLAFSGSHVEQYF. For the CDR3, the DNA is TGTGCCAGCAGCTTAGCGTTTAGCGGGAGCCACGTAGAGCAGTACTTC. The chain couples TRBV11-2 to TRBJ2-7; 9 bases agree with TRBD2. Germline V CDR1 and CDR2: SGHAT, FQNNGV. With V trimmed by 1 base and J by 7 bases, 11 bases remained unmatched. This CDR3 spans 16 amino acids. The entire variable domain, with the rest obtained from reference TRBV11-2 and TRBJ2-7, is as follows: EAGVAQSPRYKIIEKRQSVAFWCNPISGHATLYWYQQILGQGPKLLIQFQNNGVVDDSQLPKDRFSAERLKGVDSTLKIQPAKLEDSAVYLCASSLAFSGSHVEQYFGPGTRLTVT.

The DNA for the CDR3 is TGTGCCAGTAGCGGTCTAGCCAAAAACATTCAGTACTTC. Translating it yields CASSGLAKNIQYF. The gene calls are TRBV19 and TRBJ2-4; D gene unclear. Trimming took off 6 bases at V and 0 bases at J, with 6 bases between the two ends. The germline gives CDR1 LNHDA, CDR2 SQIVND (reference sequence). This CDR3 is 13 amino acids long.

To note about this clonotype: This may be a read error: a much more frequent sequence differs by one nucleotide. The final CDR3 position lacks the conserved phenylalanine or tryptophan, pointing to a likely read error. J is TRBJ2-1 and V is TRBV7-6; D not resolved. V was pared by 5 bases and J by 3 bases, with 5 bases between. This CDR3 is 12 amino acids long. Germline loops: CDR1 SGHVS, CDR2 FNYEAQ. The chain's CDR3 is CASSQDYNEQFL. CDR3 coding DNA: TGTGCCAGCAGCCAAGACTACAATGAGCAGTTCTTA.

The chain has TRBV20-1 and TRBJ2-7; 10 nucleotides align to TRBD2. The CDR3 loop spans 16 amino acids. CDR1 DFQATT and CDR2 SNEGSKA come from the germline V gene (reference sequence). V gave up 4 bases and J gave up 5 bases; unmatched junction bases: 14. The CDR3 loop reads CSATRSSGRAVHEQYF. For the CDR3, the DNA is TGCAGTGCTACCAGATCGAGCGGGAGGGCCGTCCACGAGCAGTACTTC.

This clonotype turned up a few times. The V gene is TRBV7-6, the J gene TRBJ2-1; D possibly corresponds to TRBD1 (5 bases). The V end was cut by 5 bases, the J end by 6 bases, with 11 bases between. Per the germline V gene, CDR1 is SGHVS and CDR2 is FNYEAQ. This CDR3 has 13 residues. The CDR3 loop is CASSKGQVNEQFF. Written as DNA, the CDR3 is TGTGCCAGCAGCAAAGGACAAGTCAATGAGCAGTTCTTC.

The V and J genes are TRBV18 and TRBJ1-2; D remains ambiguous. V gave up 3 bases and J gave up 3 bases, with 14 bases separating them. Looked up from germline, CDR1 is KGHSH and CDR2 is LQKENI. The CDR3 totals 15 residues. The CDR3 is CASSPTSGRDYGYTF. DNA for the CDR3: TGTGCCAGCTCACCGACCTCAGGACGGGACTATGGCTACACCTTC.

The chain combines TRBV3-1 with TRBJ1-1; D gene uncertain. Germline V gene data show CDR1 as LGHDT and CDR2 as YNNKEL (reference sequence). V lost 5 bases to trimming and J lost 0 bases, with 13 bases between them. CDR3 length equals 15 residues. The CDR3 DNA is TGTGCCAGCAGCAACCGTGGAGGGTTGAACACTGAAGCTTTCTTT. The encoded protein is CASSNRGGLNTEAFF.

V is TRBV28 and J is TRBJ1-5; tentative D call: TRBD1 (5 bases). V lost 6 bases, J lost 8 bases, and 29 bases lay in between. The CDR3 contains 18 residues. In germline, CDR1 is MDHEN, CDR2 SYDVKM. The DNA of the CDR3 is TGTGCCAGCAGATGGCACCCCCGCGGGGCTGGGCCGAAGGAGCCCCAGCATTTT. Protein: CASRWHPRGAGPKEPQHF.

V usage is TRBV20-1 and J usage is TRBJ1-2; 7 nucleotides agree with TRBD1. The germline gives CDR1 DFQATT, CDR2 SNEGSKA (reference sequence). The junction had 5 bases not matched to a gene; V was cut back by 1 base and J by 6 bases. This CDR3 region has 13 residues. The CDR3 spells CSARGGTAHGYTF. The CDR3 DNA follows: TGCAGTGCTAGAGGAGGGACAGCCCATGGCTACACCTTC.

The chain has TRBV20-1 and TRBJ2-1, with 14 bases identical to TRBD2. CDR1 DFQATT and CDR2 SNEGSKA come from the germline V gene (reference sequence). The J segment lost 0 bases and the V segment lost 1 base, leaving 11 bases of the junction unmatched. CDR3 length: 20 amino acids. The CDR3 region has the DNA TGCAGTGCTAGAGCGTATTCGACTAGCGGGAGGGCTAGCTCCTACAATGAGCAGTTCTTC. It translates to CSARAYSTSGRASSYNEQFF.

This clonotype was found a few times. The CDR3 is CASTRSSGPTGEQYF. The CDR3 bases are TGTGCCAGCACACGTTCAAGCGGTCCCACGGGGGAGCAGTACTTC. This chain uses TRBV12-3 or TRBV12-4 with TRBJ2-7; TRBD2 is a possible D gene (5 bases). Trimming left V 7 bases short and J 7 bases short, with 23 bases between. The CDR3 spans 15 residues.

This clonotype occurred a few times. This chain uses TRBV6-1 with TRBJ2-7, with 11 bases identical to TRBD1. This CDR3 spans 15 amino acids. From germline, CDR1 is MNHNS and CDR2 SASEGT. The V and J ends lost 7 bases and 1 base, in that order; junction bases with no gene match: 6. CDR3 bases: TGTGCCAGCATAAGAGGACAGGGGGCATCCTACGAGCAGTACTTC. It translates to CASIRGQGASYEQYF.

This clonotype has just a few counts. This chain connects TRBV5-1 to TRBJ2-7; the D gene is possibly TRBD1 (7 bases). The V gene lost 5 bases and the J gene lost 0 bases, with 15 bases spanning the gap. Germline V lookup: CDR1 SGHRS, CDR2 YFSETQ. This CDR3 is 15 amino acids long. This CDR3 reads CASRRDSQYSYEQYF. The CDR3 nucleotides read TGCGCCAGCAGGCGGGACAGCCAGTACTCCTACGAGCAGTACTTC.

This clonotype was recorded a few times. This chain joins TRBV6-5 and TRBJ1-1; 10 bases fit TRBD1. The V and J ends lost 2 bases and 4 bases, in that order; junction bases with no gene match: 4. Germline CDR1 reads MNHEY; CDR2 reads SVGAGI. The CDR3 spans 15 residues. This CDR3 is CASSYGTGVSTEAFF. The CDR3 DNA reads TGTGCCAGCAGTTACGGGACAGGGGTATCCACTGAAGCTTTCTTT.

This clonotype was detected a few times. The J gene is TRBJ1-1, the V gene TRBV9; D not certain. This CDR3 is built from 16 residues. Trimming left V 4 bases short and J 7 bases short, with 23 bases between. Germline CDR1 reads SGDLS; CDR2 reads YYNGEE. The chain's CDR3 is CASSSLTGMENDEAFF. CDR3 DNA: TGTGCCAGCAGCTCTCTAACCGGGATGGAGAATGATGAAGCTTTCTTT.

This clonotype was seen more than once but under ten times. The rearrangement links TRBV4-1 to TRBJ2-3; 8 bases agree with TRBD2. Germline V gene data show CDR1 as MGHRA and CDR2 as YSYEKL. Trimming removed 0 bases from V and 2 bases from J; junction bases left unmatched: 10. The CDR3 runs 18 residues. CDR3 in amino acids: CASSQDRSGSRSTDTQYF. In DNA, the CDR3 is TGCGCCAGCAGCCAAGATAGAAGCGGGAGTAGGTCCACAGATACGCAGTATTTT.

J is TRBJ2-5 and V is TRBV12-3 or TRBV12-4, with TRBD2 as a possible D gene (5 bases). Trimming removed 6 bases at V and 4 bases at J, with 15 bases between. The CDR3 is 14 amino acids. The CDR3 nucleotides are TGTGCCAGCAGGCCCGGGTGGGAGCGAGAGACCCAGTACTTC. Protein product: CASRPGWERETQYF.

The genes are TRBV6-5 and TRBJ2-3; no firm D call. CDR1 MNHEY and CDR2 SVGAGI come from the germline V gene. This CDR3 spans 13 amino acids. V lost 8 bases to trimming and J lost 6 bases, with 15 bases between them. The CDR3 sequence: CASGVTYWDTQYF. The DNA for the CDR3 is TGTGCCAGCGGGGTAACGTATTGGGATACGCAGTATTTT.

This clonotype was seen a single time. The rearrangement joins TRBV18 to TRBJ1-1; 12 bases are a match to TRBD1. Germline CDR1 reads KGHSH; CDR2 reads LQKENI. V gave up 3 bases and J gave up 4 bases; unmatched junction bases: 9. CDR3 size: 17 residues. The CDR3 DNA is TGTGCCAGCTCACCGACGGGACAGGGGGCTCTGGGCACTGAAGCTTTCTTT. It yields the protein CASSPTGQGALGTEAFF.

This clonotype appeared a few times. V is TRBV4-1 and J is TRBJ1-1; tentatively, D is TRBD1 (5 bases). V lost 0 bases to trimming and J lost 5 bases, with 10 bases between them. This CDR3 is built from 14 residues. The germline V gene encodes CDR1 MGHRA and CDR2 YSYEKL. This CDR3 reads CASSQEDQGTEAFF. The CDR3, as DNA: TGCGCCAGCAGCCAAGAGGACCAGGGAACTGAAGCTTTCTTT.

The V call is TRBV7-2, the J call TRBJ2-5, with 10 nucleotides matching TRBD2. The V segment lost 4 bases and the J segment 5 bases; nucleotides outside the gene matches: 1. The CDR3 consists of 13 residues. CDR1 is SGHTA and CDR2 is FQGNSA in the germline V gene. CDR3 in DNA: TGTGCCAGCAGCTCTAGCGGGAGTGAGACCCAGTACTTC. It specifies CASSSSGSETQYF. Full variable domain (outside the CDR3, taken from reference TRBV7-2 and TRBJ2-5): GAGVSQSPSNKVTEKGKDVELRCDPISGHTALYWYRQSLGQGLEFLIYFQGNSAPDKSGLPSDRFSAERTGGSVSTLTIQRTQQEDSAVYLCASSSSGSETQYFGPGTRLLVL.

The rearrangement joins TRBV5-5 to TRBJ2-1; D gene unclear. Trimming cost V 6 bases and J 4 bases, with 14 bases left between them. This CDR3 spans 14 amino acids. Germline V gives CDR1 SGHKS, CDR2 YYEKEE (reference sequence). This CDR3 is CASTYSSPYNEQFF. CDR3 in DNA: TGTGCCAGCACCTATTCATCCCCTTACAATGAGCAGTTCTTC.

The rearrangement uses TRBV21-1 and TRBJ1-1; the D call in the table, TRBD1, was not verified against the DNA. TRBV21-1 is an annotated pseudogene. CDR3 length: 15 amino acids. The CDR3 spells CANRGRMYCDTEAFF. The CDR3 nucleotides are TGTGCCAACAGGGGGCGAATGTATTGCGACACTGAAGCTTTCTTT.

The chain employs TRBV18 and TRBJ1-1; no firm D call. The germline V gene has CDR1 KGHSH and CDR2 LQKENI. V was clipped by 3 bases and J by 11 bases, with 13 bases between them. The CDR3 runs to 12 residues. The CDR3 nucleotides read TGTGCCAGCTCACCCTCCTCGGAAAGGGCTTTCTTT. It specifies CASSPSSERAFF.